This T cell receptor beta chain stems from a study of T cell responses to AZD1222 COVID-19 vaccine. Study-level results: Nearly half of unique spike-specific TCRs reportedly avoided B.1.351 and B.1.1.7 mutated regions.

Libraries were prepared by immunoSEQ multiplex PCR; TCRdb keeps only in-frame clonotypes and omits some of them. The sample includes around 110,000 clones, 70% to 90% seen only once; the top ten take under 4.5%. On this clone: Antigen unknown.

The source material was peripheral blood, sampled on day 0 of MenACWY control vaccination. This TCR came from an adult in good health.

CDR3 protein: CASSLSGGASYNEQFF. The CDR3 DNA sequence: TGTGCCAGCAGTTTATCTGGCGGGGCTTCCTACAATGAGCAGTTCTTC. The gene calls are TRBV27 and TRBJ2-1; perhaps TRBD2 as D (6 bases). Germline loops: CDR1 MNHEY, CDR2 SMNVEV (reference sequence). The V and J ends lost 0 bases and 1 base respectively, with 10 bases between them. The CDR3 loop spans 16 amino acids.